The 4 T cell receptor beta chains given below trace back to one sample, sequenced in a study of blood T cell repertoires in COVID-19. The protocol was immunoSEQ multiplex PCR, while the TCRdb copy is restricted to in-frame clones and leaves out a portion. The table has about 120,000 clones, 60% to 85% seen once. The sample comprised peripheral blood. Every receptor here comes from a man between 65 and 85 years old with acute or convalescent COVID-19.

In DNA form, the CDR3 reads TGTGCCAGCAGTTACCGCCTCGGGAATAATTCACCCCTCCACTTT. Its translation is CASSYRLGNNSPLHF. The chain is built from TRBV6-2 or TRBV6-3 and TRBJ1-6; no definite D call. V was shortened by 2 bases and J by 5 bases, with 10 bases between the two germline ends. Per germline, CDR1 MNHEY and CDR2 SVGEGT. CDR3 length: 15 amino acids.

The chain carries TRBV19 and TRBJ2-1, with D perhaps matching TRBD2 (5 bases). Trimming removed 1 base from V and 0 bases from J, with 10 bases in between. The CDR3 spans 16 residues. The germline CDR1 and CDR2 sequences are LNHDA and SQIVND (reference sequence). CDR3 sequence: CASSIVLAGSYNEQFF. The CDR3 bases are TGTGCCAGTAGTATAGTTCTAGCCGGCTCCTACAATGAGCAGTTCTTC.

This chain joins TRBV27 and TRBJ1-1; D unresolved. This CDR3 is built from 12 residues. Germline CDR1 MNHEY, CDR2 SMNVEV (reference sequence). V lost 4 bases, J lost 7 bases, and 10 bases lay in between. CDR3 sequence reads: CASSSRDNEAFF. The CDR3 DNA sequence: TGTGCCAGCAGTTCCCGAGACAATGAAGCTTTCTTT.

The chain couples TRBV19 to TRBJ1-1, with a possible D match to TRBD1 (6 bases). Deletions cut 5 bases from V and 3 bases from J, with 19 bases between. The CDR3 sequence is 16 residues long. The germline CDR1 and CDR2 sequences are LNHDA and SQIVND (reference sequence). The CDR3 DNA reads TGTGCCAGTAGTTTGGGTTGGGGGCTGGAGGACACTGAAGCTTTCTTT. It specifies CASSLGWGLEDTEAFF.